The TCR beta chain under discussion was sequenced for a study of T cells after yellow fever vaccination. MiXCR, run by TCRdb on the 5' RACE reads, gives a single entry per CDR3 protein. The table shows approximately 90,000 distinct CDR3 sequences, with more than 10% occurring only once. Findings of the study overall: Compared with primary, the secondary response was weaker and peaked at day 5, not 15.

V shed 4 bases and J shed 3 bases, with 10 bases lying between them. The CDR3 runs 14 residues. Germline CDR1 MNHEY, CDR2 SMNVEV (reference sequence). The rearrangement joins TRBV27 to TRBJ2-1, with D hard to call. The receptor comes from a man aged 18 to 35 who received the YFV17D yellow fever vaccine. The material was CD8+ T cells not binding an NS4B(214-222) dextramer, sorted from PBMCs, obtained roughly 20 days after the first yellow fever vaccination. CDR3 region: CASSSGGIYNEQFF. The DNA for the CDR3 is TGTGCCAGCAGTTCGGGCGGTATCTACAATGAGCAGTTCTTC.